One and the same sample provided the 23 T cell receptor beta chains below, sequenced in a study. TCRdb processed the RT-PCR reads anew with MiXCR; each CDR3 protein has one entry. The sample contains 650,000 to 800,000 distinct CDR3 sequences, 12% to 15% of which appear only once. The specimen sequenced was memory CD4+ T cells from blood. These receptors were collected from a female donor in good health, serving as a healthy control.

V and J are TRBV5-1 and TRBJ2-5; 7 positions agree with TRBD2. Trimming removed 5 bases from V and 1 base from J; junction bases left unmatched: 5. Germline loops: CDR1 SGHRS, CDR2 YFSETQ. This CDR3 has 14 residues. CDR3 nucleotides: TGCGCCAGCAGACCAGGGACTACCCAAGAGACCCAGTACTTC. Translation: CASRPGTTQETQYF.

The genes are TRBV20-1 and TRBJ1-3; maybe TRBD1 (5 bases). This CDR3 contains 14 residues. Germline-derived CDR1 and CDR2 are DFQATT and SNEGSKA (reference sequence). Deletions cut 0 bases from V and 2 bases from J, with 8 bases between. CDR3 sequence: CSARDRGPGNTIYF. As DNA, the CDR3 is TGCAGTGCTAGAGATCGGGGACCTGGAAACACCATATATTTT.

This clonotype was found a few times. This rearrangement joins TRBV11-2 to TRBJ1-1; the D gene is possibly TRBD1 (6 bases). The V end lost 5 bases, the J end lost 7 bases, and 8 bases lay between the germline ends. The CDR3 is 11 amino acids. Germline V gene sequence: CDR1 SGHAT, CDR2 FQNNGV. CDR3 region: CASSRDIEAFF. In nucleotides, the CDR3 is TGTGCCAGCAGCCGGGACATTGAAGCTTTCTTT.

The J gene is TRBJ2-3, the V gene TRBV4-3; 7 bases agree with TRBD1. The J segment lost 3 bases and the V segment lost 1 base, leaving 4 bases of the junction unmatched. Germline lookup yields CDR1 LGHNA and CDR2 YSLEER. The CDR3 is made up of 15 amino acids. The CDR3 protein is CASSQAVRGTDTQYF. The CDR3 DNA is TGCGCCAGCAGCCAAGCTGTCAGGGGGACAGATACGCAGTATTTT.

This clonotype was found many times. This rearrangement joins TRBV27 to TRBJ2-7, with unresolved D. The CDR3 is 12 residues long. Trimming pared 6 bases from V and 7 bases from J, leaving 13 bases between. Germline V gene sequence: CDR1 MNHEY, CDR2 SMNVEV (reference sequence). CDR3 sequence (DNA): TGTGCCAGCAGGGCTTACAATCGGGAGCAGTACTTC. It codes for CASRAYNREQYF.

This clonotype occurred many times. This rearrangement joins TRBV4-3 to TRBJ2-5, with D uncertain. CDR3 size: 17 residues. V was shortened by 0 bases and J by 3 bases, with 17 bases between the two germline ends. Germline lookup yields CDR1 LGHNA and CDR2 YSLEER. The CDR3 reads CASSQDLNGRHEETQYF. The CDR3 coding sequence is TGCGCCAGCAGCCAAGATCTTAACGGCAGGCACGAAGAGACCCAGTACTTC.

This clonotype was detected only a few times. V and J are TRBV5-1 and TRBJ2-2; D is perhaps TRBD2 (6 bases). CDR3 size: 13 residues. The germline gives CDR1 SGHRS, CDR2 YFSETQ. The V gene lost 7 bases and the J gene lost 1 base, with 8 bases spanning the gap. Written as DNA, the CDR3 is TGCGCCAGCCAGGAGGGGAACACCGGGGAGCTGTTTTTT. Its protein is CASQEGNTGELFF.

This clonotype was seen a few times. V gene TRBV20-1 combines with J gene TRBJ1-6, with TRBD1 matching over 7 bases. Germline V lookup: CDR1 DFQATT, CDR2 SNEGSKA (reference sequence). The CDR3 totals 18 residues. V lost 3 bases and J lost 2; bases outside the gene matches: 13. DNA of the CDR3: TGCAGTGCTAGTACCGTACAGGGGACCCTGGCCTATAATTCACCCCTCCACTTT. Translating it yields CSASTVQGTLAYNSPLHF.

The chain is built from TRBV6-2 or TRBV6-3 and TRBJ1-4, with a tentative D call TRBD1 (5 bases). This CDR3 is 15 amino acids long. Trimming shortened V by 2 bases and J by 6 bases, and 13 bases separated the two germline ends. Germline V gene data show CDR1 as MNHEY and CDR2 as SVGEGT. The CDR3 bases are TGTGCCAGCAGTTACGGCTTACAGGATCATGAAAAACTGTTTTTT. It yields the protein CASSYGLQDHEKLFF.

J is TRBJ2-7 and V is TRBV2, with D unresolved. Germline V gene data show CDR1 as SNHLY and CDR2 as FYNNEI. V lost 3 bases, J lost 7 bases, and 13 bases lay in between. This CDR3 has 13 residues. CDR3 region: CASSEVRQEEQYF. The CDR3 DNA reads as TGTGCCAGCAGTGAGGTCCGGCAGGAGGAGCAGTACTTC.

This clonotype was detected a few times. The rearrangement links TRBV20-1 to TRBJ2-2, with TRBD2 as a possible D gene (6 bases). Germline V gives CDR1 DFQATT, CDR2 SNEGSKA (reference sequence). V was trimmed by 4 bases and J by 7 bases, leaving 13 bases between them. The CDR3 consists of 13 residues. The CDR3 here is CSATAGGDGELFF. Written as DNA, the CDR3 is TGCAGTGCTACAGCCGGGGGTGACGGGGAGCTGTTTTTT.

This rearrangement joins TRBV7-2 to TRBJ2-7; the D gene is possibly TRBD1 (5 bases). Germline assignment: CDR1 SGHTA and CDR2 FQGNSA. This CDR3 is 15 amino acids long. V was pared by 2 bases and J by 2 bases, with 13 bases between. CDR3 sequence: CASSLSPGHTYEQYF. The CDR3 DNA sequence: TGTGCCAGCAGCTTAAGCCCTGGACACACCTACGAGCAGTACTTC.

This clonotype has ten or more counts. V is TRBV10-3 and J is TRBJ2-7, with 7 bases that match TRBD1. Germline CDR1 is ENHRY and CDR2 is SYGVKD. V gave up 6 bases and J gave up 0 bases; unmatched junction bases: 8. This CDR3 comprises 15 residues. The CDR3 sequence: CAISARDSSSYEQYF. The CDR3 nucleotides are TGTGCCATCAGCGCCCGGGACAGCTCCTCCTACGAGCAGTACTTC.

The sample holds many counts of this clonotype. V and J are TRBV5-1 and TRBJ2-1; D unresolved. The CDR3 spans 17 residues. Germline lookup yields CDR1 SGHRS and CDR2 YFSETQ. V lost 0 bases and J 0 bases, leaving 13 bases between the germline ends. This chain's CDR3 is CASSLGAGLGSYNEQFF. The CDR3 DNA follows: TGCGCCAGCAGCTTGGGGGCCGGCTTGGGCTCCTACAATGAGCAGTTCTTC.

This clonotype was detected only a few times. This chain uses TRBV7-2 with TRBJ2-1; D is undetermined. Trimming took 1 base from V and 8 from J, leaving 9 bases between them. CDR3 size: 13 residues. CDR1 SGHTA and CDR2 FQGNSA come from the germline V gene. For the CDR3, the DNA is TGTGCCAGCAGCTTAGGTTCCAGGCATGAGCAGTTCTTC. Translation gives CASSLGSRHEQFF.

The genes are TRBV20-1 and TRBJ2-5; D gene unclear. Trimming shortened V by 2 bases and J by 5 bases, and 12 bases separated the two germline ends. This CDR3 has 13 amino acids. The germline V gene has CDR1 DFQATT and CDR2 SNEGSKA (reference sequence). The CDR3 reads CSARTDALETQYF. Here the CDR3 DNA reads TGCAGTGCTAGAACGGACGCGTTGGAGACCCAGTACTTC.

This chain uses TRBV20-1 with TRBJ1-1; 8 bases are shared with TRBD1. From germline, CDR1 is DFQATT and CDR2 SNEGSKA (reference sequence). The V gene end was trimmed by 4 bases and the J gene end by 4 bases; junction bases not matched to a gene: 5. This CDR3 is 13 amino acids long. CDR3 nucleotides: TGCAGTGCTACCCGACAGGGGCTCACTGAAGCTTTCTTT. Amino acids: CSATRQGLTEAFF.

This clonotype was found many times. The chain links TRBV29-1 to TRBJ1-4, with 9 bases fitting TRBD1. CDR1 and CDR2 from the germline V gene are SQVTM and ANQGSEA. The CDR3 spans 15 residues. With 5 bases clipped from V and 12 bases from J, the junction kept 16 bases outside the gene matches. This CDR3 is CSVPIWDREGYELFF. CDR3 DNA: TGCAGCGTTCCAATTTGGGACAGGGAGGGCTACGAACTGTTTTTT.

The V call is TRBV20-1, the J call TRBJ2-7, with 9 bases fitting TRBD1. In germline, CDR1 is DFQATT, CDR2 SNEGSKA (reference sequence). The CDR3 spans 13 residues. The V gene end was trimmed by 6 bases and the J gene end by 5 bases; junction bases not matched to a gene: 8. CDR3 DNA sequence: TGCAGTGCCAACAGGGGGCTCAGAAACGAGCAGTACTTC. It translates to CSANRGLRNEQYF.

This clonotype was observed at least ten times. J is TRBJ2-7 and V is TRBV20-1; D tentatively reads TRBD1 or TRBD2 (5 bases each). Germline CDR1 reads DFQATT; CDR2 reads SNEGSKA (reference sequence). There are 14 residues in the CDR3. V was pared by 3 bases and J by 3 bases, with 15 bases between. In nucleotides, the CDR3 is TGCAGTGCTAGGAGGGACCCCCAAAGCTACGAGCAGTACTTC. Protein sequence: CSARRDPQSYEQYF.

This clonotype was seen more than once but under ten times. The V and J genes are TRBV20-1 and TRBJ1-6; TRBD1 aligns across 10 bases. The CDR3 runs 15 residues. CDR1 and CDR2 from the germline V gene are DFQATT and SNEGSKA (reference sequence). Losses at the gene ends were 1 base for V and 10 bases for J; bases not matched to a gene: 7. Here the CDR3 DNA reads TGCAGTGCTAGAGGCCGGGGACAGGGGCGATCACCCCTCCACTTT. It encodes CSARGRGQGRSPLHF.

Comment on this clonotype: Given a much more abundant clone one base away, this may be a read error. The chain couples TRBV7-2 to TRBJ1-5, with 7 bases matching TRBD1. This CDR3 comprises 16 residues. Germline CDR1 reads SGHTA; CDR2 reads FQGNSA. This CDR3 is CASSLGAWDSNQTQHF. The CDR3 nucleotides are TGTGCCAGCAGCTTAGGGGCCTGGGACAGCAATCAGACCCAGCATTTT.

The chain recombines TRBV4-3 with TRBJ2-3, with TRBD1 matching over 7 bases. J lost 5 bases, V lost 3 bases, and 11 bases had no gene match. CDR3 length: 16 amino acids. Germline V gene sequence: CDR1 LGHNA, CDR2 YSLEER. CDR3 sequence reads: CASSHNPTGSEDTQYF. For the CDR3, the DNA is TGCGCCAGCAGCCATAACCCGACAGGGTCGGAAGATACGCAGTATTTT.